This passage covers 27 T cell receptor beta chains from one sample sequenced in a study of early T cells in non-severe SARS-CoV-2 infection. One entry per CDR3 protein, called by TCRdb with MiXCR from the 5' RACE reads. This table holds roughly 53,000 distinct CDR3 sequences, around 10% found once. The sample in question was whole blood, obtained at baseline. The receptors were gathered from an adult who was a healthcare worker with PCR-confirmed SARS-CoV-2 infection or an uninfected control (not recorded which).

This clonotype was detected ten times or more. The chain has TRBV10-3 and TRBJ1-1, with no clear D. This CDR3 is 14 amino acids long. Trimming removed 6 bases at V and 2 bases at J, with 13 bases between. CDR1 is ENHRY and CDR2 is SYGVKD in the germline V gene. The CDR3 here is CAIRGSEGNTEAFF. In nucleotides, the CDR3 is TGTGCCATCAGGGGGTCAGAGGGTAACACTGAAGCTTTCTTT.

This clonotype has a handful of counts. The rearrangement links TRBV24-1 to TRBJ2-1; 13 bases align to TRBD2. The CDR3 length is 16 residues. With 3 bases clipped from V and 8 bases from J, the junction kept 6 bases outside the gene matches. Germline V CDR1 and CDR2: KGHDR, SFDVKD. The CDR3 region is CATSDGTSGKHYEQFF. Written as DNA, the CDR3 is TGTGCCACCAGTGATGGGACTAGCGGGAAACACTATGAGCAGTTCTTC.

The chain links TRBV5-6 to TRBJ1-1, with unresolved D. V lost 2 bases and J 5 bases, leaving 13 bases between the germline ends. Germline assignment: CDR1 SGHDT and CDR2 YYEEEE. This CDR3 region has 14 residues. The CDR3 nucleotides are TGTGCCAGCAGCTTTGGAACGGGTTGGACTGAAGCTTTCTTT. The encoded protein is CASSFGTGWTEAFF.

This clonotype was detected a few times. The chain uses TRBV20-1 and TRBJ2-5; D is ambiguous. Germline CDR1 is DFQATT and CDR2 is SNEGSKA (reference sequence). This CDR3 has 15 residues. V lost 0 bases and J 3 bases, leaving 14 bases between the germline ends. The CDR3 loop reads CSARDPRHLEETQYF. For the CDR3, the DNA is TGCAGTGCTAGAGATCCTAGACATCTAGAAGAGACCCAGTACTTC.

This clonotype appeared many times. V and J are TRBV7-2 and TRBJ2-5; D uncertain. CDR3 size: 11 residues. V dropped 0 bases and J dropped 5 bases, with 1 base sitting between them. The germline gives CDR1 SGHTA, CDR2 FQGNSA. The CDR3 DNA reads as TGTGCCAGCAGCTTAGCGGAGACCCAGTACTTC. Its protein product is CASSLAETQYF.

This clonotype was seen repeatedly, ten times or more. The chain carries TRBV5-6 and TRBJ1-6; 7 bases align to TRBD1. The ends lost 0 bases at V and 7 bases at J; junction bases unmatched: 4. Germline CDR1 reads SGHDT; CDR2 reads YYEEEE. This CDR3 is 15 amino acids long. In DNA form, the CDR3 reads TGTGCCAGCAGCTTGGGAGACAGGGAAAATTCACCCCTCCACTTT. Its protein product is CASSLGDRENSPLHF.

The chain links TRBV20-1 to TRBJ2-7, with 8 bases aligning to TRBD2. V trimming: 3 bases; J trimming: 6 bases; junction bases outside the gene matches: 13. The CDR3 is made up of 15 amino acids. Germline loops: CDR1 DFQATT, CDR2 SNEGSKA (reference sequence). Here the CDR3 DNA reads TGCAGTGCTAGGCGGTGGGGACTAGATGACTCCGAGCAGTACTTC. Its translation is CSARRWGLDDSEQYF.

This clonotype was counted between two and nine times. This rearrangement joins TRBV5-4 to TRBJ2-1; no clear D gene. This CDR3 is built from 13 residues. Trimming pared 0 bases from V and 6 bases from J, leaving 7 bases between. Germline loops: CDR1 SGHNT, CDR2 YYREEE (reference sequence). The CDR3 sequence: CASSLAVVNEQFF. The CDR3 region has the DNA TGTGCCAGCAGCTTGGCGGTAGTCAATGAGCAGTTCTTC.

This clonotype was counted only a few times. V and J are TRBV4-1 and TRBJ2-1; D may match TRBD1 or TRBD2 (5 bases each). The V and J ends lost 1 base and 12 bases respectively, with 19 bases between them. CDR1 and CDR2 from the germline V gene are MGHRA and YSYEKL. This CDR3 is 15 amino acids long. This CDR3 is CASSQVVTGPARQFF. The DNA of the CDR3 is TGCGCCAGCAGCCAAGTTGTCACGGGGCCAGCTAGGCAGTTCTTC.

The CDR3 sequence: CASSPLGESGRSYNEQFF. The CDR3 region has the DNA TGTGCCAGCAGTCCTCTCGGCGAGAGCGGGAGGTCGTACAATGAGCAGTTCTTC. This chain connects TRBV6-4 to TRBJ2-1; 9 nucleotides match TRBD2. V dropped 5 bases and J dropped 4; count of bases not matched to a gene: 15. The length of the CDR3 is 18 residues. Germline CDR1 and CDR2: MRHNA and SNTAGT.

The chain couples TRBV5-1 to TRBJ1-6; weak D call: TRBD1 (5 bases). This CDR3 is 14 amino acids long. CDR1 and CDR2 (germline): SGHRS, YFSETQ. V was shortened by 4 bases and J by 6 bases, with 11 bases between the two germline ends. The CDR3 loop reads CASSKQESNSPLHF. Here the CDR3 DNA reads TGCGCCAGCAGCAAACAGGAGAGTAATTCACCCCTCCACTTT.

The genes are TRBV2 and TRBJ2-2; D gene uncertain. This CDR3 is built from 15 residues. V lost 3 bases to trimming and J lost 7 bases, with 15 bases between them. Per germline, CDR1 SNHLY and CDR2 FYNNEI. The CDR3 here is CASSDSPSWGGELFF. CDR3 bases: TGTGCCAGCAGTGACTCCCCATCCTGGGGCGGGGAGCTGTTTTTT.

In its sample, this clonotype was seen a few times. V usage is TRBV12-3 or TRBV12-4 and J usage is TRBJ1-5, with D perhaps matching TRBD1 (6 bases). Deletions cut 6 bases from V and 7 bases from J, with 16 bases between. The CDR3 covers 14 residues. The CDR3 nucleotides read TGTGCCAGCAGGGGACCAGGGGATGGCCAGCCCCAGCATTTT. This codes for CASRGPGDGQPQHF.

This clonotype was observed at least ten times. The rearrangement uses TRBV10-2 and TRBJ2-1; D not resolved. The CDR3 loop spans 15 amino acids. Germline CDR1 WSHSY, CDR2 SAAADI. Trimming removed 6 bases at V and 4 bases at J, with 16 bases between. The CDR3 DNA sequence: TGCGCCAGCAGACCCGGACCGGACGTGTACAATGAGCAGTTCTTC. It is translated as CASRPGPDVYNEQFF.

V gene TRBV11-3 combines with J gene TRBJ2-7, with TRBD2 identical over 7 bases. V lost 5 bases, J lost 7 bases, and 11 bases stayed unmatched. The germline gives CDR1 SGHNT, CDR2 YENEEA. CDR3 length: 14 amino acids. This CDR3 is CASSRRDYAGEQYF. CDR3 nucleotide sequence: TGTGCCAGCAGCAGACGGGACTATGCAGGAGAGCAGTACTTC.

This clonotype has more than one count but fewer than ten. This chain connects TRBV7-9 to TRBJ2-1; 8 bases map to TRBD2. The CDR3 covers 15 residues. Trimming took 5 bases from V and 7 from J; bases not matched to a gene: 10. CDR1 and CDR2 from the germline V gene are SEHNR and FQNEAQ (reference sequence). The CDR3 region has the DNA TGTGCCAGCAGCCTGGGACTAGTTCGGGAAAATGAGCAGTTCTTC. It yields the protein CASSLGLVRENEQFF.

This sequence joins TRBV6-5 and TRBJ2-7; D remains unclear. Trimming shortened V by 0 bases and J by 0 bases, and 9 bases separated the two germline ends. Looked up from germline, CDR1 is MNHEY and CDR2 is SVGAGI. The CDR3 length is 15 residues. The CDR3 is CASSYSARLSYEQYF. DNA of the CDR3: TGTGCCAGCAGTTACTCGGCAAGACTCTCCTACGAGCAGTACTTC.

Details on this clonotype: Germline and junction disagree at one end, which may indicate a read error. The rearrangement uses TRBV7-2 and TRBJ1-1; tentatively, D is TRBD1 (5 bases). The CDR3 runs to 15 residues. CDR1 is SGHTA, CDR2 FQGNSA, per germline. CDR3 loop: CASSLDPGRNPEAFF. The CDR3 nucleotides read TGTGCCAGCAGCTTAGATCCAGGGCGGAACCCTGAAGCTTTCTTT.

This clonotype was observed at least ten times. The J gene is TRBJ2-1, the V gene TRBV28; a possible D gene is TRBD1 (5 bases). Trimming removed 2 bases at V and 4 bases at J, with 9 bases between. From germline, CDR1 is MDHEN and CDR2 SYDVKM. The CDR3 consists of 14 residues. CDR3 region: CASSLMQGYNEQFF. CDR3 bases: TGTGCCAGCAGTTTAATGCAGGGTTACAATGAGCAGTTCTTC.

This clonotype has only a few counts. V is TRBV28 and J is TRBJ2-7; 10 bases are a match to TRBD2. Losses at the gene ends were 5 bases for V and 3 bases for J; bases not matched to a gene: 4. CDR1 and CDR2 (germline): MDHEN, SYDVKM. The CDR3 spans 14 residues. CDR3 region: CASSPRTSGYEQYF. In DNA, the CDR3 is TGTGCCAGCAGTCCTCGGACTAGCGGCTACGAGCAGTACTTC.

This clonotype was seen repeatedly, ten times or more. The chain uses TRBV29-1 and TRBJ1-4; D not resolved. CDR1 is SQVTM, CDR2 ANQGSEA, per germline. This CDR3 is 12 amino acids long. The V end was cut by 5 bases, the J end by 8 bases, with 12 bases between. In nucleotides, the CDR3 is TGCAGCGTTCGTAAGGGAGGGGAAAAACTGTTTTTT. This gives the protein CSVRKGGEKLFF.

This clonotype has ten or more counts. The V call is TRBV25-1, the J call TRBJ2-6; TRBD1 matches 9 bases. The CDR3 has 16 residues. Germline V gene data show CDR1 as MGHDK and CDR2 as SYGVNS. V dropped 8 bases and J dropped 0; count of bases not matched to a gene: 5. This CDR3 reads CASRQGGNSGANVLTF. The CDR3 nucleotides read TGTGCCAGCCGACAGGGGGGCAACTCTGGGGCCAACGTCCTGACTTTC.

This clonotype was recorded at least ten times. The chain couples TRBV28 to TRBJ1-6; 10 bases match TRBD1. The CDR3 extends over 15 amino acids. Losses at the gene ends were 6 bases for V and 7 bases for J; bases not matched to a gene: 6. CDR1 and CDR2 from the germline V gene are MDHEN and SYDVKM. CDR3 loop: CASSPGTGVNSPLHF. The CDR3 DNA reads as TGTGCCAGCAGCCCCGGGACAGGGGTCAATTCACCCCTCCACTTT.

The rearrangement joins TRBV7-3 to TRBJ2-2; no firm D call. Per the germline V gene, CDR1 is SGHTA and CDR2 is FQGTGA. Trimming cost V 2 bases and J 6 bases, with 10 bases left between them. This CDR3 has 14 amino acids. CDR3 sequence: CASSLGQSAGELFF. The DNA for the CDR3 is TGTGCCAGCAGCTTAGGCCAGTCGGCCGGGGAGCTGTTTTTT.

On this clonotype itself: An end of the junction does not agree with germline; a read error may underlie this. V gene TRBV27 combines with J gene TRBJ1-1; D is uncertain. This CDR3 has 16 amino acids. Germline CDR1 reads MNHEY; CDR2 reads SMNVEV (reference sequence). The CDR3 bases are TGTGCCAGCAATTTAGGTAAAACCGGACGGAGCACTGAAGCTTTCTTT. This sequence encodes CASNLGKTGRSTEAFF.

This clonotype was counted a few times. The chain links TRBV4-2 to TRBJ1-4; D unclear. Germline V gene data show CDR1 as LGHNA and CDR2 as YNFKEQ. The CDR3 loop spans 14 amino acids. V was trimmed by 4 bases and J by 10 bases, leaving 16 bases between them. The CDR3 here is CASSLTESGGKLFF. DNA for the CDR3: TGTGCCAGCAGCCTCACAGAGTCAGGCGGAAAACTGTTTTTT.

The V gene is TRBV13, the J gene TRBJ1-2; 8 bases are a match to TRBD1. J lost 2 bases, V lost 4 bases, and 9 bases had no gene match. The CDR3 totals 16 residues. Germline CDR1 and CDR2: PRHDT and FYEKMQ (reference sequence). The DNA of the CDR3 is TGTGCCAGCAGCTCATACGGACAGGGAGCGAACTATGGCTACACCTTC. Translation: CASSSYGQGANYGYTF.